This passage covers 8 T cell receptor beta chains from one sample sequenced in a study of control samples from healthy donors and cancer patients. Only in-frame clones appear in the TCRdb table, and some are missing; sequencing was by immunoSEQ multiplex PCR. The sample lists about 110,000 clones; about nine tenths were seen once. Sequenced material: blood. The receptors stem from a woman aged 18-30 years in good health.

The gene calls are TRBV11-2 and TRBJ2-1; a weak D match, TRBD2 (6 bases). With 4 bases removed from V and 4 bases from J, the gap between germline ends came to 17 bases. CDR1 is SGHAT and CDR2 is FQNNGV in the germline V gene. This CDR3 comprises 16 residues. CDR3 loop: CASSWDRELLYNEQFF. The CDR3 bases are TGTGCCAGCAGCTGGGACCGGGAGCTTCTATACAATGAGCAGTTCTTC.

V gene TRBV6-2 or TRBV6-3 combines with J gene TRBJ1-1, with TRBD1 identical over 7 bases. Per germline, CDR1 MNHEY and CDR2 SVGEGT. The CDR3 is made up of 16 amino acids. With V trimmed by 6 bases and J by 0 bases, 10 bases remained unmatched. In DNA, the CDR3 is TGTGCCAGCAGCGCTGACAGGGCTAATTTGAACACTGAAGCTTTCTTT. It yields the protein CASSADRANLNTEAFF.

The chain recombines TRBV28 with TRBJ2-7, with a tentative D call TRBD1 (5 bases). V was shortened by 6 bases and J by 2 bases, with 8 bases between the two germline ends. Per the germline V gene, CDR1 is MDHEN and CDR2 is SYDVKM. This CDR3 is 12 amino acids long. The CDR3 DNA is TGTGCCAGCAGCCAGGGTCCCTACGAGCAGTACTTC. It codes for CASSQGPYEQYF.

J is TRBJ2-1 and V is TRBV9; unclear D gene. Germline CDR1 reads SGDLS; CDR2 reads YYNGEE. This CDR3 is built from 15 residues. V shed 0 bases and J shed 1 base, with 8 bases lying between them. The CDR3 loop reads CASSVESFSYNEQFF. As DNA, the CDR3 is TGTGCCAGCAGCGTAGAATCTTTTTCCTACAATGAGCAGTTCTTC.

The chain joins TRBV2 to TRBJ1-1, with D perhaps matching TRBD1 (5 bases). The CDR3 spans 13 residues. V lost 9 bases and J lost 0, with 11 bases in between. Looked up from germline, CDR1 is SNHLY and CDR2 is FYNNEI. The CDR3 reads CASKMGVNTEAFF. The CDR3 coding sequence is TGTGCCAGTAAGATGGGGGTGAACACTGAAGCTTTCTTT.

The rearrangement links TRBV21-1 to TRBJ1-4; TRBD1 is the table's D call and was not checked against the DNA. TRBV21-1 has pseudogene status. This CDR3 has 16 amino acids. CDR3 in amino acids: CASSKEGREDNEKLFF. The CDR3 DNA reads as TGTGCCAGCAGCAAAGAGGGCAGGGAAGATAATGAAAAACTGTTTTTT.

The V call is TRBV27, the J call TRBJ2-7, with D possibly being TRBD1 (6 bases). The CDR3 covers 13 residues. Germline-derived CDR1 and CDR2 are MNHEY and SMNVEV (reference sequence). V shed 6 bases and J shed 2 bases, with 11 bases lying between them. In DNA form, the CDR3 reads TGTGCCAGCAGATCAACAGGGCCCTACGAGCAGTACTTC. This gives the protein CASRSTGPYEQYF.

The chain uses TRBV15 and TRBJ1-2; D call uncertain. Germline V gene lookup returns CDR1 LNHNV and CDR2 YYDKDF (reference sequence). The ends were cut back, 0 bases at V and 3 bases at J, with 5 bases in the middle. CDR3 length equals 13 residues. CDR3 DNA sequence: TGTGCCACCAGCAGAGACGGAGACTATGGCTACACCTTC. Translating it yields CATSRDGDYGYTF.